The 11 T cell receptor beta chains listed next were all sequenced from one sample in a study of CD8 T cells in ankylosing spondylitis (dated by TCRdb to about 2017). The library was built by means of 5' RACE. The instrument was an Illumina HiSeq 2500. Through fastp at Q25 and MiXCR, TCRdb rebuilt clones from the public reads, retaining in-frame beta chains. Rows are combined by CDR3 protein, so each entry shows the most common genes and DNA. This sample holds fewer than 500,000 distinct CDR3 sequences; around 26% were observed only once. The leading ten clones occupy 0.89% of the sample. These receptors have no known antigen. Here is what the overall study found, with its caveats: A TCR beta motif made up of several highly homologous amino acid variants appeared to be characteristic of blood from ankylosing spondylitis patients.

The material sequenced was blood, either unsorted or a sorted T cell fraction (not recorded which). These receptors were taken from a male donor with ankylosing spondylitis.

This rearrangement joins TRBV7-9 to TRBJ2-7, with D tentatively TRBD2 (7 bases). The CDR3 totals 13 residues. CDR1 is SEHNR and CDR2 is FQNEAQ in the germline V gene (reference sequence). Trimming took off 0 bases at V and 7 bases at J, with 10 bases between the two ends. In DNA form, the CDR3 reads TGTGCCAGCAGCTTAGCGGGAGGGGGTGAGCAGTACTTC. This gives the protein CASSLAGGGEQYF. Together with reference TRBV7-9 and TRBJ2-7, the CDR3 gives the full variable domain: DTGVSQNPRHKITKRGQNVTFRCDPISEHNRLYWYRQTLGQGPEFLTYFQNEAQLEKSRLLSDRFSAERPKGSFSTLEIQRTEQGDSAMYLCASSLAGGGEQYFGPGTRLTVT.

The J gene is TRBJ2-2, the V gene TRBV7-8; D not certain. Between the trimmed V and J ends, which lost 3 bases and 0 bases, there was a span of 11 bases. From germline, CDR1 is SGHVS and CDR2 FQNEAQ. The CDR3 has 16 amino acids. CDR3 DNA sequence: TGTGCCAGCAGCTTGCTGACATTCACGAACACCGGGGAGCTGTTTTTT. Translating it yields CASSLLTFTNTGELFF.

This chain connects TRBV20-1 to TRBJ2-1; TRBD2 might be the D (6 bases). V lost 6 bases, J lost 9 bases, and 12 bases lay in between. The CDR3 extends over 11 amino acids. Germline lookup yields CDR1 DFQATT and CDR2 SNEGSKA (reference sequence). This CDR3 reads CSAETRREQFF. DNA for the CDR3: TGCAGTGCGGAGACTAGGCGTGAGCAGTTCTTC.

The CDR3 loop is CSAPWDTEAFF. CDR3 nucleotide sequence: TGCAGTGCCCCATGGGACACTGAAGCTTTCTTT. This chain connects TRBV20-1 to TRBJ1-1, with D uncertain. The CDR3 totals 11 residues. The V gene's germline CDR1 is DFQATT and CDR2 SNEGSKA (reference sequence). V lost 6 bases to trimming and J lost 3 bases, with 8 bases between them.

This clonotype occurred a few times. This sequence joins TRBV2 and TRBJ1-1, with TRBD1 matching over 7 bases. The CDR3 runs 13 residues. The ends lost 2 bases at V and 9 bases at J; junction bases unmatched: 6. Germline loops: CDR1 SNHLY, CDR2 FYNNEI. The CDR3 region has the DNA TGTGCCAGCAGTGAACCAGACAGGGAGAAAGCTTTCTTT. Amino acid sequence: CASSEPDREKAFF.

This clonotype occurred a few times. The J gene is TRBJ2-5, the V gene TRBV7-9; 8 bases line up with TRBD1. The CDR3 runs 15 residues. Germline assignment: CDR1 SEHNR and CDR2 FQNEAQ (reference sequence). V dropped 5 bases and J dropped 3; count of bases not matched to a gene: 8. CDR3 in amino acids: CASSQLGQGKETQYF. For the CDR3, the DNA is TGTGCCAGCAGCCAACTCGGACAGGGTAAAGAGACCCAGTACTTC.

CDR3 coding DNA: TGTGCCAGCAGTTATCCAGACTACGAGCAGTACGTC. It specifies CASSYPDYEQYV. The chain uses TRBV6-2 or TRBV6-3 and TRBJ2-7; no clear D gene. There are 12 residues in the CDR3. V lost 3 bases and J 3 bases, leaving 6 bases between the germline ends. Germline assignment: CDR1 MNHEY and CDR2 SVGEGT.

This clonotype was picked up one time. This rearrangement joins TRBV6-1 to TRBJ2-3; D may be TRBD1 (6 bases). This CDR3 spans 14 amino acids. The V end lost 3 bases, the J end lost 2 bases, and 9 bases lay between the germline ends. Germline-derived CDR1 and CDR2 are MNHNS and SASEGT. The CDR3 loop is CASSEPGATDTQYF. In nucleotides, the CDR3 is TGTGCCAGCAGTGAGCCAGGGGCCACAGATACGCAGTATTTT.

In its sample, this clonotype was seen a few times. The V call is TRBV10-2, the J call TRBJ1-5; D is possibly TRBD1 (5 bases). CDR1 is WSHSY and CDR2 is SAAADI in the germline V gene. Deletions cut 7 bases from V and 6 bases from J, with 10 bases between. This CDR3 is 12 amino acids long. CDR3 in DNA: TGCGCCAGCACCGCAGGGACTCAGCCCCAGCATTTT. It translates to CASTAGTQPQHF.

This clonotype appeared a few times. V usage is TRBV3-1 and J usage is TRBJ2-5; D is unresolved. Germline loops: CDR1 LGHDT, CDR2 YNNKEL (reference sequence). Trimming cost V 4 bases and J 5 bases, with 8 bases left between them. The CDR3 consists of 12 residues. The CDR3 DNA follows: TGTGCCAGCAGCCGCGGATTCGAGACCCAGTACTTC. This codes for CASSRGFETQYF.

The rearrangement links TRBV12-3 or TRBV12-4 to TRBJ2-3; possibly TRBD1 for D (6 bases). This CDR3 has 17 residues. V was shortened by 2 bases and J by 1 base, with 16 bases between the two germline ends. CDR3 protein: CASSLLLQGFGTDTQYF. The CDR3 DNA follows: TGTGCCAGCAGTTTACTCTTACAGGGATTTGGCACAGATACGCAGTATTTT.